The TCR beta chain described here comes from a study of vaccination and CD4 T cells after COVID-19. Study-level points and caveats: There was no significant change from around 21 to 38 median reactive clonotypes.

Treatment defined: roughly ten-day PBMC culture with coronavirus spike peptide pools or control peptides (ViraFEST assay). This CDR3 comprises 12 residues. V lost 5 bases, J lost 0 bases, and 4 bases lay in between. The germline V gene encodes CDR1 SGHTA and CDR2 FQGNSA. Sequencing of the DNA from cultured CD4+ T cells was carried out with the Oncomine TCR Beta short-read assay. TCRdb recomputed calls from the PCR reads with MiXCR, one row per CDR3 protein. The table shows 26,000 or so distinct CDR3 sequences, with approximately 40% occurring only once. The sample holds a few counts of this clonotype. Its antigen is not known.

The chain is built from TRBV7-2 and TRBJ2-5; D unclear. This TCR came from a human donor who had recovered from COVID-19. Specimen: CD4+ T cells from blood, cultured in vitro. The CDR3: CASSRYQETQYF. Written as DNA, the CDR3 is TGTGCCAGCAGCAGGTACCAAGAGACCCAGTACTTC. Full variable domain (remainder filled in from reference TRBV7-2 and TRBJ2-5): GAGVSQSPSNKVTEKGKDVELRCDPISGHTALYWYRQSLGQGLEFLIYFQGNSAPDKSGLPSDRFSAERTGGSVSTLTIQRTQQEDSAVYLCASSRYQETQYFGPGTRLLVL.